The next 27 T cell receptor beta chains were all read from a single sample in a study of blood T cell repertoires in COVID-19 (dated by TCRdb to about 2020). Receptor libraries were prepared by the immunoSEQ multiplex PCR assay. What TCRdb holds here is the immuneACCESS table cut down to in-frame rearrangements. Part of the clones is not present; checked against another copy, under half of the missing clones reflect an unresolved V gene, and the others are unexplained. The sample has roughly 190,000 clones on record, approximately 90% of them singletons. About 6.5% of the sample rests with the top ten. The sample comprised peripheral blood. The source is a woman older than 75 in a cohort sampled during active or convalescent COVID-19.

The V gene is TRBV19, the J gene TRBJ2-3, with a weak D call TRBD2 (5 bases). Germline V CDR1 and CDR2: LNHDA, SQIVND (reference sequence). CDR3 length: 16 amino acids. V lost 0 bases to trimming and J lost 2 bases, with 12 bases between them. CDR3 DNA: TGTGCCAGTAGTATAGATGCACTCGGACTCACAGATACGCAGTATTTT. Residues: CASSIDALGLTDTQYF.

The chain links TRBV7-2 to TRBJ2-5, with 10 positions matching TRBD2. V dropped 1 base and J dropped 5; count of bases not matched to a gene: 4. This CDR3 has 15 amino acids. The germline CDR1 and CDR2 sequences are SGHTA and FQGNSA. The DNA for the CDR3 is TGTGCCAGCAGCTTAGTAGCGGGAGGTGGGGAGACCCAGTACTTC. This encodes CASSLVAGGGETQYF.

The chain couples TRBV29-1 to TRBJ1-6, with 9 bases that match TRBD1. V trimming: 4 bases; J trimming: 10 bases; junction bases outside the gene matches: 5. CDR3 length equals 13 residues. Germline CDR1 SQVTM, CDR2 ANQGSEA. This CDR3 is CSVATGGNSPLHF. DNA for the CDR3: TGCAGCGTTGCCACAGGGGGCAACTCACCCCTCCACTTT.

This clone was seen just once. J is TRBJ1-2 and V is TRBV6-5; 7 nucleotides line up with TRBD1. Germline V lookup: CDR1 MNHEY, CDR2 SVGAGI. The CDR3 runs 15 residues. Losses at the gene ends were 5 bases for V and 2 bases for J; bases not matched to a gene: 8. CDR3 loop: CASSLQGTLNYGYTF. CDR3 bases: TGTGCCAGCAGTCTACAGGGGACCTTAAACTATGGCTACACCTTC.

The rearrangement joins TRBV12-5 to TRBJ1-1; a weak D match, TRBD1 (5 bases). Trimming cost V 3 bases and J 0 bases, with 11 bases left between them. This CDR3 comprises 15 residues. CDR1 is LGHNT, CDR2 FRNRAP, per germline. The CDR3 loop is CASGFGRALNTEAFF. The CDR3 DNA reads as TGTGCTAGTGGTTTCGGCAGGGCCTTGAACACTGAAGCTTTCTTT.

J is TRBJ2-7 and V is TRBV2, with a possible D match to TRBD1 (8 bases). The germline gives CDR1 SNHLY, CDR2 FYNNEI. This CDR3 is 16 amino acids long. V was shortened by 8 bases and J by 2 bases, with 22 bases between the two germline ends. This chain's CDR3 is CASGPGGQGATYEQYF. CDR3 nucleotides: TGTGCCAGCGGACCCGGGGGGCAGGGGGCGACCTACGAGCAGTACTTC.

V is TRBV30 and J is TRBJ2-4, with D perhaps matching TRBD1 (7 bases). CDR3 length equals 16 residues. Germline V gene data show CDR1 as GTSNPN and CDR2 as SVGIG (reference sequence). The V and J ends lost 5 bases and 1 base respectively, with 18 bases between them. In DNA, the CDR3 is TGTGCCTGGGGGAGGAGGGGGCGCGGGGCCAAAAACATTCAGTACTTC. Translation: CAWGRRGRGAKNIQYF.

V usage is TRBV2 and J usage is TRBJ1-4; D possibly corresponds to TRBD1 (5 bases). The CDR3 covers 15 residues. CDR1 is SNHLY, CDR2 FYNNEI, per germline. Trimming took off 6 bases at V and 3 bases at J, with 14 bases between the two ends. Written as DNA, the CDR3 is TGTGCCAGCAGGGCATACAGGTTATCTAATGAAAAACTGTTTTTT. Protein product: CASRAYRLSNEKLFF.

The chain couples TRBV19 to TRBJ1-5, with D perhaps TRBD1 (6 bases). The CDR3 is made up of 15 amino acids. V was shortened by 5 bases and J by 1 base, with 12 bases between the two germline ends. Per the germline V gene, CDR1 is LNHDA and CDR2 is SQIVND (reference sequence). The CDR3 nucleotides are TGTGCCAGTAGTGATACAGGGACGAGCAATCAGCCCCAGCATTTT. Translation: CASSDTGTSNQPQHF.

In this sample, this clone turned up a few times. This chain joins TRBV12-3 or TRBV12-4 and TRBJ2-7, with D possibly being TRBD1 (6 bases). This CDR3 comprises 13 residues. V gave up 6 bases and J gave up 1 base, with 10 bases separating them. The CDR3 reads CASSQGRSYEQYF. CDR3 in DNA: TGTGCCAGCAGCCAGGGGCGGTCCTACGAGCAGTACTTC.

V usage is TRBV5-1 and J usage is TRBJ2-1; D not certain. The CDR3 extends over 16 amino acids. Germline CDR1 and CDR2: SGHRS and YFSETQ. Trimming cost V 4 bases and J 6 bases, with 20 bases left between them. CDR3 sequence reads: CASSHLTTQSLNEQFF. The CDR3 nucleotides read TGCGCCAGCAGCCACTTAACGACTCAGAGCCTCAATGAGCAGTTCTTC.

The V gene is TRBV18, the J gene TRBJ1-2; 8 bases map to TRBD1. Germline V gives CDR1 KGHSH, CDR2 LQKENI. The CDR3 covers 15 residues. J was trimmed by 5 bases and V by 3 bases; bases with no gene match: 8. The CDR3 nucleotides read TGTGCCAGCTCACCCGTCGACAGGGGATCTTATGGCTACACCTTC. Encoded protein: CASSPVDRGSYGYTF.

J is TRBJ1-2 and V is TRBV11-3; no clear D. The V gene's germline CDR1 is SGHNT and CDR2 YENEEA. The CDR3 is made up of 13 amino acids. The V end was cut by 2 bases, the J end by 4 bases, with 8 bases between. In DNA form, the CDR3 reads TGTGCCAGCAGCTTACCATCTAGCTATGGCTACACCTTC. It yields the protein CASSLPSSYGYTF. Combining the CDR3 with reference TRBV11-3 and TRBJ1-2 gives the whole variable domain EAGVVQSPRYKIIEKKQPVAFWCNPISGHNTLYWYLQNLGQGPELLIRYENEEAVDDSQLPKDRFSAERLKGVDSTLKIQPAELGDSAVYLCASSLPSSYGYTFGSGTRLTVV.

The genes are TRBV30 and TRBJ2-1, with D maybe TRBD2 (6 bases). There are 16 residues in the CDR3. Germline loops: CDR1 GTSNPN, CDR2 SVGIG (reference sequence). The germline V and J ends were trimmed by 3 bases and 3 bases, with 18 bases remaining between them. This CDR3 is CAWRRPASALYNEQFF. CDR3 in DNA: TGTGCCTGGAGACGTCCCGCTAGCGCCCTCTACAATGAGCAGTTCTTC.

The rearrangement links TRBV11-2 to TRBJ1-2; a weak D match, TRBD1 (6 bases). This CDR3 is built from 13 residues. Trimming removed 6 bases at V and 4 bases at J, with 12 bases between. The V gene's germline CDR1 is SGHAT and CDR2 FQNNGV. DNA of the CDR3: TGTGCCAGCAGAGGACAGTCGGTCTATGGCTACACCTTC. Its protein product is CASRGQSVYGYTF.

The chain joins TRBV15 to TRBJ1-2; 9 bases are a match to TRBD1. The CDR3 contains 16 residues. CDR1 is LNHNV, CDR2 YYDKDF, per germline (reference sequence). The V gene end was trimmed by 1 base and the J gene end by 4 bases; junction bases not matched to a gene: 7. Here the CDR3 DNA reads TGTGCCACCAGCAGAGCCCTCGTGGACAGGGGCTATGGCTACACCTTC. It specifies CATSRALVDRGYGYTF.

The chain joins TRBV7-2 to TRBJ2-2; 10 bases are shared with TRBD2. Unmatched junction bases numbered 5, after V lost 1 base and J lost 6 bases. Germline V gene lookup returns CDR1 SGHTA and CDR2 FQGNSA. This CDR3 region has 16 residues. CDR3 protein: CASSLVSGGVSGELFF. The CDR3, as DNA: TGTGCCAGCAGCTTAGTCAGCGGGGGGGTCTCCGGGGAGCTGTTTTTT.

V usage is TRBV5-1 and J usage is TRBJ2-7; D is perhaps TRBD1 (5 bases). Germline CDR1 SGHRS, CDR2 YFSETQ. Between the trimmed V and J ends, which lost 0 bases and 0 bases, there was a span of 10 bases. This CDR3 region has 15 residues. The CDR3 DNA is TGCGCCAGCAGCTTGGTTGCCCAGGGCTCCTACGAGCAGTACTTC. Translation: CASSLVAQGSYEQYF.

V and J are TRBV5-1 and TRBJ1-1; a weak D match, TRBD1 (6 bases). This CDR3 is built from 15 residues. Germline loops: CDR1 SGHRS, CDR2 YFSETQ. Between the trimmed V and J ends, which lost 4 bases and 1 base, there was a span of 14 bases. This CDR3 is CASSSWTARNTEAFF. The CDR3 nucleotides are TGCGCCAGCAGCAGCTGGACAGCAAGGAACACTGAAGCTTTCTTT.

V is TRBV9 and J is TRBJ2-1, with 9 nucleotides matching TRBD2. V dropped 3 bases and J dropped 7; count of bases not matched to a gene: 11. Germline CDR1 reads SGDLS; CDR2 reads YYNGEE. The length of the CDR3 is 16 residues. CDR3 bases: TGTGCCAGCAGCGAGTATAGCGGGAGCCAGGGGAATGAGCAGTTCTTC. Amino acid sequence: CASSEYSGSQGNEQFF.

The V call is TRBV7-6, the J call TRBJ2-1; 7 bases match TRBD1. V lost 4 bases, J lost 6 bases, and 12 bases stayed unmatched. Per germline, CDR1 SGHVS and CDR2 FNYEAQ. This CDR3 spans 16 amino acids. The CDR3 reads CASSYTTGNAGNEQFF. Here the CDR3 DNA reads TGTGCCAGCAGCTACACGACAGGGAACGCGGGCAATGAGCAGTTCTTC.

The rearrangement joins TRBV3-1 (or the pseudogene TRBV3-2) to TRBJ1-2; 9 bases align to TRBD1. This CDR3 comprises 19 residues. Trimming cost V 1 base and J 7 bases; bases outside gene matches: 19. Germline loops: CDR1 LGHDT, CDR2 YNNKEL (reference sequence). The CDR3 region is CASSQGGLTGTGRHGGYTF. CDR3 coding DNA: TGTGCCAGCAGCCAAGGGGGCTTAACCGGGACAGGGCGGCACGGTGGCTACACCTTC.

This chain connects TRBV28 to TRBJ2-7; D possibly corresponds to TRBD1 (6 bases). CDR3 length: 13 residues. V shed 6 bases and J shed 5 bases, with 14 bases lying between them. CDR1 and CDR2 (germline): MDHEN, SYDVKM. CDR3 sequence: CASRKQGFHEQYF. DNA for the CDR3: TGTGCCAGCAGGAAGCAGGGGTTCCACGAGCAGTACTTC.

The V call is TRBV2, the J call TRBJ2-1, with 7 bases lining up with TRBD2. The ends lost 3 bases at V and 9 bases at J; junction bases unmatched: 8. The CDR3 covers 14 residues. CDR1 is SNHLY and CDR2 is FYNNEI in the germline V gene. The CDR3 sequence is CASSDRAGRPEQFF. The CDR3 region has the DNA TGTGCCAGCAGTGACCGAGCGGGAAGACCTGAGCAGTTCTTC.

The rearrangement links TRBV5-1 to TRBJ2-7; 7 bases map to TRBD1. The CDR3 spans 23 residues. Trimming took 4 bases from V and 1 from J; bases not matched to a gene: 32. Germline V gives CDR1 SGHRS, CDR2 YFSETQ. In DNA, the CDR3 is TGCGCCAGCAGCGGAGCATCCTCACCGGGACAGATTTTTGGCCGTCCCGCGTCCTACGAGCAGTACGTC. Amino acids: CASSGASSPGQIFGRPASYEQYV.

In its sample, this clone was seen once. The chain combines TRBV18 with TRBJ1-2; TRBD1 might be the D (5 bases). The CDR3 is 12 amino acids. CDR1 is KGHSH, CDR2 LQKENI, per germline. V lost 8 bases to trimming and J lost 7 bases, with 14 bases between them. The CDR3 loop is CASDGGIGGYTF. The CDR3 DNA reads as TGTGCCAGCGACGGGGGAATCGGTGGCTACACCTTC.

Concerning this clone itself: One end of the junction varies from germline; a read error may be responsible. The gene calls are TRBV6-2 or TRBV6-3 and TRBJ2-3; 10 positions match TRBD2. The CDR3 covers 15 residues. CDR1 and CDR2 from the germline V gene are MNHEY and SVGEGT. CDR3 DNA sequence: TGTGCCAACAGTCGTAGCGGGGGGTGGACAGATACGCAGTATTTT. Protein: CANSRSGGWTDTQYF.